At least ten counts were recorded for the clone carrying this T cell receptor beta chain. As yet, its antigen is unknown. The germline gives CDR1 ENHRY, CDR2 SYGVKD. Trimming cost V 2 bases and J 5 bases; bases outside gene matches: 1. This CDR3 contains 13 residues. Time point reported: longitudinal time-point 2. These data are taken from a study of neurological immune-mediated disorders. Each TCR transcript was tagged with a 10-nucleotide random UMI during 5'RACE. Over 180 million TCR-beta sequences (from 15-18 subjects) were yielded by each sequencing run. Each CDR3 protein gets one entry after TCRdb re-called the 5' RACE reads with MiXCR. This sample has tens of thousands of distinct CDR3 sequences, with less than 15% found just once. Findings and caveats of the study: Sharing of CDR3 amino acid sequences among expanded clones across subjects was absent, suggesting private repertoires in all groups. Patients with HTLV-1-associated myelopathy had the highest level of TCR clonal expansion, whereas patients with multiple sclerosis had the lowest level, falling beneath the level found in healthy controls.

Source material: PBMCs. The TCR was taken from a female donor with HTLV-1-associated myelopathy (HAM/TSP). V gene TRBV10-3 combines with J gene TRBJ2-7, with 9 bases fitting TRBD2. The CDR3 spells CAISEPSGDEQYF. CDR3 nucleotide sequence: TGTGCCATCAGTGAGCCTAGCGGGGACGAGCAGTACTTC.